This T cell receptor (beta chain) was captured by sequencing in a study of cytomegalovirus exposure and HLA in healthy donors. Study information: The Caucasian-associated ancestry cluster contained about 80% of the approximately 390 genotyped donors. Study observations and caveats: When the data were analyzed later, several of the most significant clusters appeared to be linked to common viral pathogens. Most CMV-associated TCR beta chains were later found to appear HLA-restricted. Near-uniform donor sequencing depth was presumed by presence/absence analyses.

This clone has a handful of counts. Its target is not known. Trimming cost V 6 bases and J 6 bases, with 11 bases left between them. The CDR3 spans 12 residues. Looked up from germline, CDR1 is SEHNR and CDR2 is FQNEAQ (reference sequence). PCR involved 60 Vbeta and 13 Jbeta primers. Libraries were prepared by immunoSEQ multiplex PCR; TCRdb keeps only in-frame clonotypes and omits some of them. The sample records 110,000 to 150,000 clones, about 82% being singletons. The receptor comes from a middle-aged woman in good health and CMV-seropositive. The V and J genes are TRBV7-9 and TRBJ1-2; D unresolved. Sequenced: PBMCs. CDR3 sequence reads: CASRPNPNGYTF. Here the CDR3 DNA reads TGTGCCAGCAGGCCAAACCCTAATGGCTACACCTTC.